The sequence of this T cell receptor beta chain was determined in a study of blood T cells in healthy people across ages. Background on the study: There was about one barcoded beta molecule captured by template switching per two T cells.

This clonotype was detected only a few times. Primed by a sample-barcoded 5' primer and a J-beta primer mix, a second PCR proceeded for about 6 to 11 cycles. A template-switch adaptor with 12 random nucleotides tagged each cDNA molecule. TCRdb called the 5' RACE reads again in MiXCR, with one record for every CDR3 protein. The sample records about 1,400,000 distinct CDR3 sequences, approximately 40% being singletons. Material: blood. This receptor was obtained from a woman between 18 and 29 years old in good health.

The CDR3 DNA sequence: TGCAGCGTTGAAATGGTGCTGAACACTGAAGCTTTCTTT. Its translation is CSVEMVLNTEAFF. The J gene is TRBJ1-1, the V gene TRBV29-1; D call uncertain. The CDR3 has 13 residues. Germline CDR1 and CDR2: SQVTM and ANQGSEA. V was pared by 2 bases and J by 0 bases, with 7 bases between.